The text below deals with one T cell receptor beta chain. The read ends 3 residues before the CDR3 terminus; that terminus is restored from the germline J gene. This specimen comes from a study of T cells in women clearing cervical HPV infection. Clones were read by immunoSEQ multiplex PCR, and TCRdb kept only the in-frame ones, dropping some. The sample table includes 25,000 to 35,000 clones. The CDR3 extends over 14 amino acids. Looked up from germline, CDR1 is SGHKS and CDR2 is YYEKEE (reference sequence). The receptor's source is a woman aged 18 to 75 with a cervical HPV16 infection that either progressed to CIN3+ or cleared (not recorded which). The chain combines TRBV5-5 with TRBJ1-1; 10 nucleotides agree with TRBD1. Source material: blood buffy coat. Incomplete CDR3 DNA: TGTGCCAGCAGCTTTTTACCGGGACAGGGGGAA. It is translated as CASSFLPGQGE. The whole CDR3 sequence reads CASSFLPGQGEAFF.